The 23 T cell receptor beta chains reported below all come from one sample, sequenced in a study of molecular identifiers for immune sequencing clone quantification. TCRdb analysed the PCR reads with MiXCR anew, one entry per CDR3 protein. The sample gives over 85,000 distinct CDR3 sequences, over 20% of which show up once; roughly 1% is in the top ten. Sequencing was done on a sample of naive CD8+ T cells from blood, with Jurkat cell RNA spiked in. Stated subset: FACS-sorted CD8+CD4-CCR7+CD45RA+ naive T cells. Source of these receptors: a human donor in good health. Some libraries in this study had Jurkat cell RNA spiked in.

This clonotype occurred many times. The chain couples TRBV27 to TRBJ1-1, with TRBD1 matching 8 bases. The V segment lost 4 bases and the J segment 4 bases; nucleotides outside the gene matches: 2. The germline V gene has CDR1 MNHEY and CDR2 SMNVEV (reference sequence). The CDR3 loop spans 13 amino acids. In DNA form, the CDR3 reads TGTGCCAGCAGTTCCGGACAGGGCACTGAAGCTTTCTTT. Translating it yields CASSSGQGTEAFF.

This clonotype occurred many times. In DNA, the CDR3 is TGTGCCAGCAGTTCTCGGACGCTGGATTATAGCAATCAGCCCCAGCATTTT. It specifies CASSSRTLDYSNQPQHF. This chain links TRBV6-2 or TRBV6-3 with TRBJ1-5, with no clear D. Germline CDR1 and CDR2: MNHEY and SVGEGT. The CDR3 has 17 residues. V was trimmed by 4 bases and J by 0 bases, leaving 16 bases between them.

This clonotype was detected many times. The gene calls are TRBV6-2 or TRBV6-3 and TRBJ2-7; TRBD1 might be the D (5 bases). V shed 5 bases and J shed 3 bases, with 8 bases lying between them. This CDR3 region has 12 residues. CDR1 is MNHEY, CDR2 SVGEGT, per germline. The DNA of the CDR3 is TGTGCCAGCAGTCGAGGACACTACGAGCAGTACTTC. This gives the protein CASSRGHYEQYF.

In this sample, this clonotype turned up a few times. V is TRBV27 and J is TRBJ2-7, with a possible D match to TRBD2 (6 bases). Germline values: CDR1 MNHEY, CDR2 SMNVEV (reference sequence). V lost 3 bases and J lost 3, with 12 bases in between. The CDR3 is 14 amino acids. The CDR3 sequence: CASSFLASVYEQYF. The CDR3 DNA is TGTGCCAGCAGTTTTCTAGCGAGTGTCTACGAGCAGTACTTC.

This clonotype was seen ten or more times. The chain recombines TRBV28 with TRBJ2-3; D might be TRBD1 (6 bases). The CDR3 has 15 residues. Germline loops: CDR1 MDHEN, CDR2 SYDVKM. V was pared by 3 bases and J by 0 bases, with 10 bases between. The CDR3 DNA follows: TGTGCCAGCAGTTTGGGGGCGTCTAGCACAGATACGCAGTATTTT. This encodes CASSLGASSTDTQYF.

Points on this clonotype: A much bigger clone sits one base away, suggesting this may be a read error. V and J are TRBV5-1 and TRBJ2-3; tentatively, D is TRBD1 (5 bases). The CDR3 loop spans 15 amino acids. Germline CDR1 and CDR2: SGHRS and YFSETQ. Trimming took 0 bases from V and 6 from J, leaving 14 bases between them. Here the CDR3 reads CASSLGRTRVDTQYF. In nucleotides, the CDR3 is TGCGCCAGCAGCTTGGGCCGAACCAGGGTTGATACGCAGTATTTT.

Only a few counts were recorded for this clonotype. The chain has TRBV19 and TRBJ1-6; weak D call: TRBD1 (6 bases). V gave up 7 bases and J gave up 8 bases, with 12 bases separating them. The germline gives CDR1 LNHDA, CDR2 SQIVND (reference sequence). The CDR3 covers 13 residues. The CDR3 nucleotides read TGTGCCAGTACCCGGGGGGCCTATTCACCCCTCCACTTT. Its protein product is CASTRGAYSPLHF. The entire variable domain, with the rest obtained from reference TRBV19 and TRBJ1-6, is as follows: DGGITQSPKYLFRKEGQNVTLSCEQNLNHDAMYWYRQDPGQGLRLIYYSQIVNDFQKGDIAEGYSVSREKKESFPLTVTSAQKNPTAFYLCASTRGAYSPLHFGNGTRLTVT.

This clonotype came up many times. The chain carries TRBV29-1 and TRBJ1-2; D is unresolved. The V end lost 6 bases, the J end lost 8 bases, and 16 bases lay between the germline ends. Germline loops: CDR1 SQVTM, CDR2 ANQGSEA. The length of the CDR3 is 12 residues. The CDR3 spells CSVPGGGYGYTF. The CDR3, as DNA: TGCAGCGTCCCCGGCGGTGGGTACGGCTACACCTTC.

This clonotype appeared many times. The chain carries TRBV4-3 and TRBJ2-3, with D unresolved. The length of the CDR3 is 15 residues. Deletions cut 0 bases from V and 2 bases from J, with 9 bases between. The germline V gene encodes CDR1 LGHNA and CDR2 YSLEER. CDR3 protein: CASSQEGRITDTQYF. The CDR3 bases are TGCGCCAGCAGCCAAGAGGGCAGGATCACAGATACGCAGTATTTT.

Concerning this clonotype: A much larger clone differs from this one at a single base, so this may be a read error. The rearrangement uses TRBV7-6 and TRBJ2-1; no clear D. Per germline, CDR1 SGHVS and CDR2 FNYEAQ. The CDR3 is 13 amino acids. Deletions cut 5 bases from V and 0 bases from J, with 5 bases between. The CDR3 region is CASSPPSYNEQFF. The DNA of the CDR3 is TGTGCCAGCAGCCCCCCCTCCTACAATGAGCAGTTCTTC. Combining the CDR3 with reference TRBV7-6 and TRBJ2-1 gives the whole variable domain GAGVSQSPRYKVTKRGQDVALRCDPISGHVSLYWYRQALGQGPEFLTYFNYEAQQDKSGLPNDRFSAERPEGSISTLTIQRTEQRDSAMYRCASSPPSYNEQFFGPGTRLTVL.

To note about this clonotype: One junction end disagrees with the germline gene, perhaps due to a read error. The V gene is TRBV6-2 or TRBV6-3, the J gene TRBJ2-7, with D perhaps TRBD2 (5 bases). This CDR3 contains 13 residues. Germline assignment: CDR1 MNHEY and CDR2 SVGEGT. The CDR3 loop reads CASSYGRTYEQCF. The CDR3 DNA reads TGTGCCAGCAGTTACGGGAGAACCTACGAGCAGTGCTTC.

The chain combines TRBV27 with TRBJ1-6; D might be TRBD1 (6 bases). CDR1 and CDR2 (germline): MNHEY, SMNVEV (reference sequence). This CDR3 is 14 amino acids long. The V end was cut by 6 bases, the J end by 8 bases, with 14 bases between. CDR3 loop: CASRLRGGDSPLHF. DNA for the CDR3: TGTGCCAGCAGGCTCAGGGGTGGGGATTCACCCCTCCACTTT.

The chain joins TRBV27 to TRBJ2-7; D is unresolved. Trimming cost V 2 bases and J 3 bases, with 8 bases left between them. The germline V gene has CDR1 MNHEY and CDR2 SMNVEV (reference sequence). The CDR3 contains 13 residues. DNA for the CDR3: TGTGCCAGCAGTTTAACAGCGAACTACGAGCAGTACTTC. The encoded protein is CASSLTANYEQYF.

This clonotype was observed many times. V and J are TRBV5-6 and TRBJ2-5, with 12 nucleotides matching TRBD2. The CDR3 has 17 amino acids. From germline, CDR1 is SGHDT and CDR2 YYEEEE. The trim removed 1 base at V and 0 bases at J, leaving 4 bases unmatched. The CDR3 loop is CASSLSTSGGYQETQYF. The CDR3 DNA is TGTGCCAGCAGCTTGTCCACTAGCGGGGGGTACCAAGAGACCCAGTACTTC.

This clonotype has at least ten counts. The chain recombines TRBV27 with TRBJ1-1; D might be TRBD1 (5 bases). This CDR3 is 14 amino acids long. V lost 6 bases and J lost 0, with 11 bases in between. Germline assignment: CDR1 MNHEY and CDR2 SMNVEV (reference sequence). CDR3 amino acids: CASSPTAMNTEAFF. The CDR3 nucleotides read TGTGCCAGCAGCCCGACAGCTATGAACACTGAAGCTTTCTTT.

This clonotype was recorded once. A single base separates this from a much larger clone, so it may be a read error. The chain links TRBV6-5 to TRBJ1-5; D uncertain. From germline, CDR1 is MNHEY and CDR2 SVGAGI. The CDR3 is made up of 12 amino acids. The DNA of the CDR3 is TGTGCCGGCAGTTACAAGGGTCAGCCCCAGCATTTT. Protein: CAGSYKGQPQHF.

Points on this clonotype: A much larger clone lies a single base off, so this may be a read error. J is TRBJ1-1 and V is TRBV7-2; no definite D call. Germline CDR1 and CDR2: SGHTA and FQGNSA. The CDR3 has 11 residues. Trimming took off 6 bases at V and 8 bases at J, with 10 bases between the two ends. The CDR3 reads CASSQHHEAFF. The CDR3 region has the DNA TGTGCCAGCAGTCAACATCACGAAGCTTTCTTT.

This clonotype was picked up many times. The J gene is TRBJ2-1, the V gene TRBV6-5, with a tentative D call TRBD2 (5 bases). Germline CDR1 and CDR2: MNHEY and SVGAGI. The CDR3 runs to 14 residues. The V end was cut by 5 bases, the J end by 7 bases, with 15 bases between. The CDR3 bases are TGTGCCAGCAGTCCTGGTGTGAGGGCAAATGAGCAGTTCTTC. Its translation: CASSPGVRANEQFF.

This sequence joins TRBV27 and TRBJ2-7, with TRBD1 as a possible D gene (6 bases). CDR1 MNHEY and CDR2 SMNVEV come from the germline V gene (reference sequence). V lost 5 bases and J lost 3, with 11 bases in between. The CDR3 extends over 13 amino acids. The CDR3 spells CASSAGQNYEQYF. The CDR3 DNA reads TGTGCCAGCAGTGCAGGACAGAACTACGAGCAGTACTTC.

This clonotype has more than one count but fewer than ten. This chain links TRBV12-3 or TRBV12-4 with TRBJ1-2; possible D gene TRBD1, 5 bases. The germline V and J ends were trimmed by 1 base and 5 bases, with 8 bases remaining between them. The length of the CDR3 is 13 residues. The CDR3, as DNA: TGTGCCAGCAGTTTAGGGACACTTTATGGCTACACCTTC. Its translation: CASSLGTLYGYTF.

This clonotype was detected ten times or more. The gene calls are TRBV7-2 and TRBJ2-7; no reliable D call. Germline lookup yields CDR1 SGHTA and CDR2 FQGNSA. The germline V and J ends were trimmed by 5 bases and 7 bases, with 12 bases remaining between them. The CDR3 totals 12 residues. Here the CDR3 reads CASSPGVSEQYF. The CDR3 DNA reads as TGTGCCAGCAGCCCCGGCGTTAGTGAGCAGTACTTC.

This clonotype was observed a handful of times. The genes are TRBV6-1 and TRBJ2-1; D gene ambiguous. The V end lost 2 bases, the J end lost 9 bases, and 8 bases lay between the germline ends. This CDR3 comprises 12 residues. The germline CDR1 and CDR2 sequences are MNHNS and SASEGT. The CDR3 coding sequence is TGTGCCAGCAGTGAAATCGTGACTGAGCAGTTCTTC. Residues: CASSEIVTEQFF.

This clonotype showed up many times. This chain uses TRBV5-5 with TRBJ2-3; D might be TRBD1 (5 bases). Looked up from germline, CDR1 is SGHKS and CDR2 is YYEKEE (reference sequence). CDR3 length: 14 residues. V lost 1 base to trimming and J lost 3 bases, with 9 bases between them. The CDR3 DNA follows: TGTGCCAGCAGCTTGCAGGGTATAACAGATACGCAGTATTTT. As protein: CASSLQGITDTQYF. Full variable domain (outside the CDR3, taken from reference TRBV5-5 and TRBJ2-3): DAGVTQSPTHLIKTRGQQVTLRCSPISGHKSVSWYQQVLGQGPQFIFQYYEKEERGRGNFPDRFSARQFPNYSSELNVNALLLGDSALYLCASSLQGITDTQYFGPGTRLTVL.